Reported below is one T cell receptor (beta chain). The data derive from a study of T cell changes during pregnancy in multiple sclerosis. This CDR3 has 22 amino acids. The germline gives CDR1 LNHDA, CDR2 SQIVND (reference sequence). V lost 1 base, J lost 0 bases, and 15 bases stayed unmatched. Using immunoSEQ multiplex PCR, the repertoire was profiled, and TCRdb retains in-frame clones only, with some absent. The sample consists of approximately 47,000 clones, over 85% of them appearing once. This sample comprised CD4+ T cells from peripheral blood mononuclear cells, obtained in the first trimester of pregnancy. The chain carries TRBV19 and TRBJ2-1; 13 bases match TRBD2. This TCR was sampled from a female donor with multiple sclerosis, enrolled in a pregnancy study. The CDR3: CASSIALTGTSGAQSSYNEQFF. The CDR3 DNA follows: TGTGCCAGTAGTATAGCCCTAACCGGGACTAGCGGGGCTCAAAGCTCCTACAATGAGCAGTTCTTC.